Below, one T cell receptor beta chain is given with its context. TCRdb processed the 5' RACE reads anew with MiXCR; each CDR3 protein has one entry. This sample has approximately 550,000 distinct CDR3 sequences, with around 24% found just once. CDR3 size: 19 residues. Trimming took off 6 bases at V and 0 bases at J, with 21 bases between the two ends. These data belong to a study of identical twins. A further study also used this sample, focusing on yellow fever vaccine responses in identical twins.

This receptor was taken from a woman younger than 35 in good health. This chain uses TRBV12-3 or TRBV12-4 with TRBJ1-6, with no clear D. The sample consisted of CD4+ T cells sorted from blood. CDR3 region: CASSYFFLSTSSYNSPLHF. CDR3 coding DNA: TGTGCCAGCAGCTACTTTTTTCTGTCAACGAGCTCCTATAATTCACCCCTCCACTTT.